This T cell receptor beta chain was documented in a study of blood T cell repertoires in COVID-19. After removal of 3 bases from V and 7 bases from J, the junction contained 7 bases not matched to a gene. The CDR3 runs to 14 residues. Germline V gives CDR1 MGHRA, CDR2 YSYEKL. The table lists this clone with a few counts. As handled by the study authors: Counts of nucleated cells, estimated from reference gene primer amplification, were obtained. TCRdb's table, derived via immunoSEQ multiplex PCR, lists solely in-frame clones and lacks some. V and J calls plus clone size are reproduced from that table; the DNA served to infer D and trimming. This repertoire shows more than 200,000 clones, 84% found once; its top ten account for roughly 4%.

The sequenced sample consisted of peripheral blood. V usage is TRBV4-1 and J usage is TRBJ1-2; 8 bases match TRBD1. This clonotype originated in a man in his 60s with acute or convalescent COVID-19. CDR3 amino acids: CASSHATGVRGYTF. The CDR3, as DNA: TGCGCCAGCAGCCACGCGACAGGGGTGCGTGGCTACACCTTC.